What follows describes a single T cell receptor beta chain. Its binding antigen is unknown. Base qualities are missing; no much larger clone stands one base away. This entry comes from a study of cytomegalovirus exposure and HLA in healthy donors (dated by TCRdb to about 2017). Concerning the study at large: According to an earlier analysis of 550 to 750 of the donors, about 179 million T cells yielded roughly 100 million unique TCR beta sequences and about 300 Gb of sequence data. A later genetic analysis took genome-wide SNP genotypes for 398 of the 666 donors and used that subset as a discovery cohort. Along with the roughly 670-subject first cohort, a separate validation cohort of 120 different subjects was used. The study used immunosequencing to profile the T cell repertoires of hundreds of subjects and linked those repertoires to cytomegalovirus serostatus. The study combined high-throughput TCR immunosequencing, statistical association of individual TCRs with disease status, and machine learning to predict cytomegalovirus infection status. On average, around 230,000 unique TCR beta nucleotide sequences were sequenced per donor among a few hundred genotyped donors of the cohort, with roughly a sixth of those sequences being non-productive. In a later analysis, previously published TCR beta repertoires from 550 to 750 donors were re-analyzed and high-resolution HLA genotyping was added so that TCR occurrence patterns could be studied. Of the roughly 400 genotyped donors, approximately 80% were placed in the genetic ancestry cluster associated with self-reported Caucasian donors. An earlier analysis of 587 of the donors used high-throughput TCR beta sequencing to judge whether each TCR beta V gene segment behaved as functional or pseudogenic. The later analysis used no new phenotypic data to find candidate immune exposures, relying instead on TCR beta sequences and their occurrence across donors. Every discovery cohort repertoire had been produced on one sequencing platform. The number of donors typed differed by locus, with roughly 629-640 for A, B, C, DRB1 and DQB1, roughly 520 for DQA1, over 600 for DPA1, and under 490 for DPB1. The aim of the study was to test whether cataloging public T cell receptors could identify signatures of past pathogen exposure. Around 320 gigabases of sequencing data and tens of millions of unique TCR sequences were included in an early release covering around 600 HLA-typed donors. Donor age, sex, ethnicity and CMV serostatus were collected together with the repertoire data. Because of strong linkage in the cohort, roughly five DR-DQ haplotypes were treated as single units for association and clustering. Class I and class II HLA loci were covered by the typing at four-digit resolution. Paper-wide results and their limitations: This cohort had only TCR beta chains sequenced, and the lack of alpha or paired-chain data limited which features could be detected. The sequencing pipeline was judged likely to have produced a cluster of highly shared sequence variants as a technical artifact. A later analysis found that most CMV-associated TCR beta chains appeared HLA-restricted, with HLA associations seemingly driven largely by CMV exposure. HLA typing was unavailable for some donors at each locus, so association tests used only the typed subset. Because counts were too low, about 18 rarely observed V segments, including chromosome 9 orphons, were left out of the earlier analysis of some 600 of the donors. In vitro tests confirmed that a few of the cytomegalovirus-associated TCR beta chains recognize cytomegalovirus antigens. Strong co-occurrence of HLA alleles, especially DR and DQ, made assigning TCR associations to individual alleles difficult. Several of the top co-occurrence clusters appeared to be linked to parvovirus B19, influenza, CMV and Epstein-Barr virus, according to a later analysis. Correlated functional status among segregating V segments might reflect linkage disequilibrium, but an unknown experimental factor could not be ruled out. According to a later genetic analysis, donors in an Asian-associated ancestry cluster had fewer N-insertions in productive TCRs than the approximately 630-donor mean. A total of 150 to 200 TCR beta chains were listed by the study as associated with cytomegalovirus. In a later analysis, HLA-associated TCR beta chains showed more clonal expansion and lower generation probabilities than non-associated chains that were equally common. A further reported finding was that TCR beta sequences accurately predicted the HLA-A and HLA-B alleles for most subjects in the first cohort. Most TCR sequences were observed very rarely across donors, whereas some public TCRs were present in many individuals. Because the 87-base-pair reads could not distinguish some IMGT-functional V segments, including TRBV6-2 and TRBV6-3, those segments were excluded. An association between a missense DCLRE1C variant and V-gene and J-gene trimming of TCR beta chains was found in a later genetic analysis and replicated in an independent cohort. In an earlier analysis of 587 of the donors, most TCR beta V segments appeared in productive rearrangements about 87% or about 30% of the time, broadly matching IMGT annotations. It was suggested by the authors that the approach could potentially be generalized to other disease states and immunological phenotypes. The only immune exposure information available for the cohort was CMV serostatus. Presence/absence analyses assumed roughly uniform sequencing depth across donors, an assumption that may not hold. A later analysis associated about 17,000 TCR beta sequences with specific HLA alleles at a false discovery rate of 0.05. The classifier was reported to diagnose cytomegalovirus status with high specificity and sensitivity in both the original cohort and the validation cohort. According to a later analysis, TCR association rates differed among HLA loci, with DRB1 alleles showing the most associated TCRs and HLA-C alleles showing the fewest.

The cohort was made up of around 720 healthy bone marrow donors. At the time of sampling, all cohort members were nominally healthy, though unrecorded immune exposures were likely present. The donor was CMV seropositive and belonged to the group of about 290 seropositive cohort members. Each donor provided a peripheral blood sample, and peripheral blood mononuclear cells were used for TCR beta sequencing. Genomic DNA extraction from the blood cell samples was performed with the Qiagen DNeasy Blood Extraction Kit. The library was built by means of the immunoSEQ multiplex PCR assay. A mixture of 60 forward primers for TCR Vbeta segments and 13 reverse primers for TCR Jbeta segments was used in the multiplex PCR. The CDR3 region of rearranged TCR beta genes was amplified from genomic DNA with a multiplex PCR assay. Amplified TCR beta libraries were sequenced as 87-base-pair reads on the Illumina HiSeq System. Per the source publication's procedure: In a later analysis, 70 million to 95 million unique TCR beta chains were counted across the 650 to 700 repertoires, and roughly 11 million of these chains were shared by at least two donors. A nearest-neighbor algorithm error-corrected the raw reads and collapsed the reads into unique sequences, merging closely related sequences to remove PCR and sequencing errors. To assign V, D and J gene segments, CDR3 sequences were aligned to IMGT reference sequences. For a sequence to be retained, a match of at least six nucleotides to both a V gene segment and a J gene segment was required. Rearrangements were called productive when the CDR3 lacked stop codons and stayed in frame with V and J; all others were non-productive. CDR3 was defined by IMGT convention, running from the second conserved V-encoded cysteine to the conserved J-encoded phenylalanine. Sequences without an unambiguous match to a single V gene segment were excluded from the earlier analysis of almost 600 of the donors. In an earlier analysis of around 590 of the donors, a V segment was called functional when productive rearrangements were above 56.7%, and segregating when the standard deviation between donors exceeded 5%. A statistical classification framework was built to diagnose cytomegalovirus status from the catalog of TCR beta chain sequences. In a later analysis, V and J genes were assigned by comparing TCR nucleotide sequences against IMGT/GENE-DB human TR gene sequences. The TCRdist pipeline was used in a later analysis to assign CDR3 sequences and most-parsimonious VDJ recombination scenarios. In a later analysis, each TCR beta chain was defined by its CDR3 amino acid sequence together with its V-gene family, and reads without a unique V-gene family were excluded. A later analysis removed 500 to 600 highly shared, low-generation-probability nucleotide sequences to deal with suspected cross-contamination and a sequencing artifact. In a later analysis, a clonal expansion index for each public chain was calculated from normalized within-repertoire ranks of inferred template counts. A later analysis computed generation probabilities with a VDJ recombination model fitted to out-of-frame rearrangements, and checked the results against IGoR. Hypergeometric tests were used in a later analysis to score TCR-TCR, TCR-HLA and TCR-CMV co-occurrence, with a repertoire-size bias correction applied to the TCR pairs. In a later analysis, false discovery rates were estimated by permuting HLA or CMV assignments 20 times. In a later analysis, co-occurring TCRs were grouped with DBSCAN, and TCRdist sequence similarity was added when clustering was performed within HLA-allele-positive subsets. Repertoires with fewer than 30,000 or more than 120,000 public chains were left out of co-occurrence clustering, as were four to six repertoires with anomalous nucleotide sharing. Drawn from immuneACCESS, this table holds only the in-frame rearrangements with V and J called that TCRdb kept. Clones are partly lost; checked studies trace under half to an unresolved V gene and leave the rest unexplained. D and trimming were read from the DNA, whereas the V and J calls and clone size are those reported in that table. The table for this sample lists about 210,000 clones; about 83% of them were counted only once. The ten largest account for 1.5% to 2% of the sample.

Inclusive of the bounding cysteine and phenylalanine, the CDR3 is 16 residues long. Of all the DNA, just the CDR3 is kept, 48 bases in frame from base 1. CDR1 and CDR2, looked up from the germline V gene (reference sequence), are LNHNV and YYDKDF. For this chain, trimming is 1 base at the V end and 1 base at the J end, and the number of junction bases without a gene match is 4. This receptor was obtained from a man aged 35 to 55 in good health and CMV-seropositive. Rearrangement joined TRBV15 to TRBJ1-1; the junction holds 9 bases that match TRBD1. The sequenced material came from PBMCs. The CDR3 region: CATSRVVGQGNTEAFF. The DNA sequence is TGTGCCACCAGCAGAGTCGTGGGACAGGGGAACACTGAAGCTTTCTTT.